The 10 T cell receptor beta chains reported below all come from one sample, sequenced in a study of blood T cells in healthy people across ages (dated by TCRdb to the mid-2010s). Library preparation used 5' RACE. Sequenced on an Illumina HiSeq 2500. A second about 7 to 12 cycle PCR used a sample-barcoded 5' primer and a J-beta primer mix. TCRdb reanalyzed the raw reads on its own, using fastp at Q25 for trimming and MiXCR for clone calling, and kept in-frame beta chains. One record per CDR3 amino acid sequence lists the most common genes and DNA. This sample gives 1.6 million or so distinct CDR3 sequences in total; approximately 32% of them show up just once. The ten largest make up roughly 12% of the sample. The source material was blood. The origin of the receptors is a woman in her twenties or thirties in good health.

This clonotype was counted a few times. The CDR3 coding sequence is TGTGCCACCAGTGAAGGCGGGGGGCCGAACACCGGGGAGCTGTTTTTT. Amino acid sequence: CATSEGGGPNTGELFF. The genes are TRBV24-1 and TRBJ2-2; 8 nucleotides align to TRBD2. Trimming at V came to 4 bases and at J to 0 bases, leaving 3 bases not matched to a gene. This CDR3 is 16 amino acids long. Germline values: CDR1 KGHDR, CDR2 SFDVKD.

This clonotype has just a few counts. The gene calls are TRBV9 and TRBJ2-1; D gene uncertain. The V gene's germline CDR1 is SGDLS and CDR2 YYNGEE. The CDR3 is 14 amino acids. V was shortened by 0 bases and J by 7 bases, with 11 bases between the two germline ends. The DNA of the CDR3 is TGTGCCAGCAGCGTAGGAACGTGGCGGAATGAGCAGTTCTTC. It translates to CASSVGTWRNEQFF.

The rearrangement joins TRBV7-9 to TRBJ2-5; D is unclear. The tail of the sequence fits TRBJ2-7 better, so the J call may be wrong. CDR1 is SEHNR and CDR2 is FQNEAQ in the germline V gene (reference sequence). The CDR3 runs 12 residues. The CDR3: CASSFSIHEQYF. The CDR3 coding sequence is TGTGCCAGCAGCTTCTCTATCCACGAGCAGTACTTC.

This clonotype was recorded a few times. This chain links TRBV3-1 with TRBJ2-5; D remains ambiguous. This CDR3 region has 13 residues. Per germline, CDR1 LGHDT and CDR2 YNNKEL (reference sequence). Deletions cut 4 bases from V and 3 bases from J, with 9 bases between. The CDR3: CASSRRTKETQYF. In DNA form, the CDR3 reads TGTGCCAGCAGCCGACGGACGAAAGAGACCCAGTACTTC.

The rearrangement links TRBV4-1 to TRBJ1-1; the D is unclear. The CDR3 is made up of 15 amino acids. CDR1 is MGHRA and CDR2 is YSYEKL in the germline V gene. Trimming cost V 7 bases and J 4 bases, with 19 bases left between them. The CDR3 loop reads CASTPVWGRATEAFF. The CDR3, as DNA: TGCGCCAGCACTCCTGTTTGGGGTCGGGCCACTGAAGCTTTCTTT.

This chain joins TRBV10-2 and TRBJ2-7; the D is unclear. V gave up 0 bases and J gave up 7 bases, with 13 bases separating them. Germline CDR1 WSHSY, CDR2 SAAADI. The length of the CDR3 is 14 residues. This CDR3 is CASSESRPAGEQYF. The CDR3 region has the DNA TGCGCCAGCAGTGAGTCGCGGCCAGCCGGTGAGCAGTACTTC.

The chain employs TRBV20-1 and TRBJ2-7; D may match TRBD1 or TRBD2 (7 bases each). V was trimmed by 8 bases and J by 6 bases, leaving 11 bases between them. Germline assignment: CDR1 DFQATT and CDR2 SNEGSKA (reference sequence). The CDR3 length is 10 residues. CDR3 DNA: TGCAGTCAGGGGGGGCTCGAGCAGTACTTC. Its protein product is CSQGGLEQYF.

This clonotype occurred many times. This chain connects TRBV29-1 to TRBJ1-2, with 9 bases identical to TRBD1. Germline CDR1 SQVTM, CDR2 ANQGSEA. The CDR3 has 16 amino acids. J was trimmed by 0 bases and V by 0 bases; bases with no gene match: 5. The CDR3 sequence is CSVEDRGQGSNYGYTF. CDR3 bases: TGCAGCGTTGAAGATCGAGGACAGGGGTCTAACTATGGCTACACCTTC.

With regard to this clonotype: Compared with germline, one end of the junction differs, possibly owing to a read error. The rearrangement joins TRBV3-1 to TRBJ2-5; D gene ambiguous. The CDR3 runs 14 residues. Germline CDR1 and CDR2: LGHDT and YNNKEL (reference sequence). The CDR3 reads CVSSQELRGETQYF. CDR3 coding DNA: TGTGTCAGCAGCCAAGAACTGAGAGGAGAGACCCAGTACTTC.

The chain uses TRBV10-2 and TRBJ2-4; maybe TRBD2 (5 bases). CDR1 and CDR2 from the germline V gene are WSHSY and SAAADI. There are 13 residues in the CDR3. V was trimmed by 0 bases and J by 6 bases, leaving 6 bases between them. CDR3 amino acids: CASSESGVNIQYF. The CDR3 nucleotides read TGCGCCAGCAGTGAGTCGGGAGTAAACATTCAGTACTTC.